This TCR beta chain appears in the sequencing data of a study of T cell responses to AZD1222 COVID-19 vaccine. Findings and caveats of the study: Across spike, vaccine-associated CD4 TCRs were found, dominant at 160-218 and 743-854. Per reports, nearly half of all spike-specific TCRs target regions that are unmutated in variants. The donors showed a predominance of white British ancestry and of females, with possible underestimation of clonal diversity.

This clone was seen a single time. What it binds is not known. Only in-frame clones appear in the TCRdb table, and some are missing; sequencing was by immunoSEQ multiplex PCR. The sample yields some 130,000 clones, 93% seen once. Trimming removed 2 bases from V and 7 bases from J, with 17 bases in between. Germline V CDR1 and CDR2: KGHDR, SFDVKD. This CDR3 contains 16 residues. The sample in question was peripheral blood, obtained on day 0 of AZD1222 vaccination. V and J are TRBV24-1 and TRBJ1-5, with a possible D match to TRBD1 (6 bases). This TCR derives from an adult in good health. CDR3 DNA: TGTGCCACCAGTGATTCAAAACAGGGCGCCGGCCAGCCCCAGCATTTT. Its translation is CATSDSKQGAGQPQHF.